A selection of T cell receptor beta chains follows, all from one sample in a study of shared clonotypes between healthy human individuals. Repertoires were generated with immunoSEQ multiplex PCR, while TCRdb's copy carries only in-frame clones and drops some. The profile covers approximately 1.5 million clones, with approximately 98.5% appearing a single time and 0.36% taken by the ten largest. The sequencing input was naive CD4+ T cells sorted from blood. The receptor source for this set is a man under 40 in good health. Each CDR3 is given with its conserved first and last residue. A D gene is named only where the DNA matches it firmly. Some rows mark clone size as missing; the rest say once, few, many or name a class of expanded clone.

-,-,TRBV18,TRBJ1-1,CASSPVDLSGTEAFF,TGTGCCAGCTCACCCGTAGACCTATCTGGGACTGAAGCTTTCTTT
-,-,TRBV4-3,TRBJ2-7,CASSQDIRQDGYEQYF,TGCGCCAGCAGCCAAGATATCAGGCAGGATGGCTACGAGCAGTACTTC
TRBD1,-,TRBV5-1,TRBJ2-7,CASARDRDYEQYF,TGCGCCAGCGCCCGGGACAGGGATTACGAGCAGTACTTC
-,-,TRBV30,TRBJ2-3,CAWSLAGWADTQYF,TGTGCCTGGAGTTTGGCAGGGTGGGCAGATACGCAGTATTTT
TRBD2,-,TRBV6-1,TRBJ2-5,CASSVTSGSQETQYF,TGTGCCAGCAGTGTGACTAGCGGGAGCCAAGAGACCCAGTACTTC
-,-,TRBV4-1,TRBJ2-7,CASSQVPHSYEQYF,TGCGCCAGCAGCCAGGTCCCTCACTCCTACGAGCAGTACTTC
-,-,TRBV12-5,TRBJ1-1,CASGLDNLGAFF,TGTGCTAGTGGTTTGGATAATCTCGGGGCTTTCTTT
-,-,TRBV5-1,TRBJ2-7,CASSPDYEQYF,TGCGCCAGCAGCCCGGACTACGAGCAGTACTTC
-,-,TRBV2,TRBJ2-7,CASSEASVYMLF,TGTGCCAGCAGTGAAGCCTCAGTCTACATGCTCTTC
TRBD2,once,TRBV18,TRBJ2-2,CASSPGAGVTGELFF,TGTGCCAGCTCACCTGGAGCGGGAGTCACCGGGGAGCTGTTTTTT
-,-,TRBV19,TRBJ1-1,CASSIAGRAVLNTEAFF,TGTGCCAGTAGTATAGCGGGTAGGGCAGTTTTGAACACTGAAGCTTTCTTT
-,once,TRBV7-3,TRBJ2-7,CASSLGGRVNEQYF,TGTGCCAGCAGCTTAGGCGGCAGGGTGAACGAGCAGTACTTC
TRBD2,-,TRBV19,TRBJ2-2,CASSTGPGRVRELFF,TGTGCCAGTAGTACCGGGCCCGGGAGGGTGAGGGAGCTGTTTTTT
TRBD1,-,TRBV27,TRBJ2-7,CASSKNRGRGPAYEQYF,TGTGCCAGCAGTAAAAACAGGGGGCGAGGTCCCGCCTACGAGCAGTACTTC
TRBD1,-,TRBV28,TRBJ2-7,CASSLWLVPDRGYEQYF,TGTGCCAGCAGTTTATGGCTCGTTCCGGACAGGGGATACGAGCAGTACTTC
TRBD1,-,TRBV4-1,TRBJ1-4,CASSLLARTGEEKLFF,TGCGCCAGCAGCCTCCTCGCGCGGACAGGGGAGGAAAAACTGTTTTTT
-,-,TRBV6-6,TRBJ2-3,CASSSRGGTFADTQYF,TGTGCCAGCAGCTCTCGGGGTGGGACATTTGCAGATACGCAGTATTTT
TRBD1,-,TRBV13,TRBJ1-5,CASRRQGAVEPQHF,TGTGCCAGCAGAAGACAGGGGGCGGTCGAGCCCCAGCATTTT
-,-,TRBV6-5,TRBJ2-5,CASRDYEETQYF,TGTGCCAGCAGGGACTATGAGGAGACCCAGTACTTC
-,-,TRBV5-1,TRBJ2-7,CASSLSGTQPPYF,TGCGCCAGCAGCTTATCCGGGACTCAGCCCCCGTACTTC
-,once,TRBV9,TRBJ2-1,CASSVDAYNEQFF,TGTGCCAGCAGCGTAGATGCTTACAATGAGCAGTTCTTC
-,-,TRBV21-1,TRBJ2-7,CASSPQRGGAYEQYF,TGTGCCAGCAGTCCCCAGAGGGGGGGAGCCTACGAGCAGTACTTC
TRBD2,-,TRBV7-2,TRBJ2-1,CASSLELAGYNEQFF,TGTGCCAGCAGCTTAGAACTAGCGGGGTACAATGAGCAGTTCTTC